This T cell receptor (beta chain) was sequenced for a study of T-cell memory formation after mild COVID-19. TCRdb re-derived calls from the 5' RACE reads in MiXCR, one entry per CDR3 protein. The table records 350,000 to 500,000 distinct CDR3 sequences, more than 15% of them present only once. This clonotype occurred a few times. The material sequenced was PBMCs or a T cell subset sorted from them (not recorded which). The clonotype was recovered from a man aged 18 to 29 who had mild COVID-19 (a few samples of this study predate the infection). Cell type and time point are not known.

The CDR3 region is CASSQDRAVGTSGGYTGGTQYF. The CDR3 DNA reads TGCGCCAGCAGCCAAGATCGGGCGGTCGGGACTAGCGGGGGGTATACCGGTGGGACGCAGTATTTT. The chain employs TRBV4-3 and TRBJ2-3, with 15 bases aligning to TRBD2. Trimming cost V 0 bases and J 9 bases; bases outside gene matches: 22. This CDR3 has 22 residues. Germline V CDR1 and CDR2: LGHNA, YSLEER.